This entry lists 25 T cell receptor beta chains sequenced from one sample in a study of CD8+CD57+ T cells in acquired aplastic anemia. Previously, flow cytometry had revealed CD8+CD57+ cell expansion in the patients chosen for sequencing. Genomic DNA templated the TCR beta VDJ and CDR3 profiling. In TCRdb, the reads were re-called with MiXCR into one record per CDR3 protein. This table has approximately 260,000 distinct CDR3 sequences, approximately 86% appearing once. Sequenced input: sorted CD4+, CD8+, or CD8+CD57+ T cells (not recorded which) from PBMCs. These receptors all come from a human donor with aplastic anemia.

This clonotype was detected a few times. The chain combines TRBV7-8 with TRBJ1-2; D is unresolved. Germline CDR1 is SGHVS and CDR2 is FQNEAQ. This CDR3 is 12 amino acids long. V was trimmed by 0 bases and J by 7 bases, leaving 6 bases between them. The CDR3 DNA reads TGTGCCAGCAGCTTAGCGGGAGGTGGCTACACCTTC. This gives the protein CASSLAGGGYTF.

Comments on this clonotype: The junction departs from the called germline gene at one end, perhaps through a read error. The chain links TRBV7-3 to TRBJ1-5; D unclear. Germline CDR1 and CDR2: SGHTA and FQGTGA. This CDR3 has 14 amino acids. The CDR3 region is CASSEAEGSHHHYF. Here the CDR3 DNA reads TGTGCCAGCAGTGAGGCGGAAGGGTCACACCACCACTATTTT.

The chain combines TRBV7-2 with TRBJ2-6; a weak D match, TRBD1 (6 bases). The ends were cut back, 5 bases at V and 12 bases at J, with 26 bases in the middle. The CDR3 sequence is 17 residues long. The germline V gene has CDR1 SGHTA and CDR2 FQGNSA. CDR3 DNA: TGTGCCAGCAGCGCACAGGGTACGAACACTGAGGCTTTCGTCCTGACTTTC. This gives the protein CASSAQGTNTEAFVLTF.

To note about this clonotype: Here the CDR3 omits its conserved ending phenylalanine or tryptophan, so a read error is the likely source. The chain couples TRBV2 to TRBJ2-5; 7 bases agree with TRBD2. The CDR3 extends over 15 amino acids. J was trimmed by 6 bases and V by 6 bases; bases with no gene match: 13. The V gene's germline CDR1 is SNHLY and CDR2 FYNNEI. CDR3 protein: CASRSGGSWGKTQYC. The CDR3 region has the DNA TGTGCCAGCAGATCGGGCGGGAGCTGGGGTAAGACCCAGTACTGC.

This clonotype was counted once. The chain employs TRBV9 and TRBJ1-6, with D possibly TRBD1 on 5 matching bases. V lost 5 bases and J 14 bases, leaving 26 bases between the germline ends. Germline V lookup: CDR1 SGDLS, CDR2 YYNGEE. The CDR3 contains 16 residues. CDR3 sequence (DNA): TGTGCCAGCAGTCATGGGGGGACCCATGAGCAGTTCTCCCTCCACTTT. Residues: CASSHGGTHEQFSLHF.

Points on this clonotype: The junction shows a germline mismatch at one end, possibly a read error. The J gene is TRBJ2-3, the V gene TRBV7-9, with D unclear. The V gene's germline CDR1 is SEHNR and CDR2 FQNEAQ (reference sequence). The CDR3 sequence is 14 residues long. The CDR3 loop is CASSAAAETQSHGF. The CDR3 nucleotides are TGTGCCAGCAGCGCAGCAGCAGAGACCCAGTCGCACGGGTTT.

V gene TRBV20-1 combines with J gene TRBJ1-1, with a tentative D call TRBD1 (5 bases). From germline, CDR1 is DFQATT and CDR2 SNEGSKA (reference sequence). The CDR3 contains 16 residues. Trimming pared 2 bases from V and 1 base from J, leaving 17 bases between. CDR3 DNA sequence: TGCAGTGCTAGATTAGTGCGGGGACGCAAGAACACTGAAGCTTTCTTT. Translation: CSARLVRGRKNTEAFF.

The CDR3 loop is CASSLNRGGYGYTF. CDR3 in DNA: TGTGCCAGCAGTTTAAACAGGGGTGGCTATGGCTACACCTTC. The chain carries TRBV12-3 or TRBV12-4 and TRBJ1-2; 7 bases align to TRBD1. Germline trimming cut 2 bases from V and 4 bases from J; bases unmatched to any gene: 4. The CDR3 spans 14 residues.

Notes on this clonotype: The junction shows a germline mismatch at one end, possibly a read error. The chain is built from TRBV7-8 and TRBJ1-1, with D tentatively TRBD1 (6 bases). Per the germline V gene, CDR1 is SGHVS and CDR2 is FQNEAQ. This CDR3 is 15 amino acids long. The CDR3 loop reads CASSLDLGRDTEDFF. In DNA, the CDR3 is TGTGCCAGCAGCTTAGATCTAGGACGGGACACTGAAGATTTCTTT. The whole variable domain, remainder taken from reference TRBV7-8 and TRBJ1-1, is GAGVSQSPRYKVAKRGQDVALRCDPISGHVSLFWYQQALGQGPEFLTYFQNEAQLDKSGLPSDRFFAERPEGSVSTLKIQRTQQEDSAVYLCASSLDLGRDTEDFFGQGTRLTVV.

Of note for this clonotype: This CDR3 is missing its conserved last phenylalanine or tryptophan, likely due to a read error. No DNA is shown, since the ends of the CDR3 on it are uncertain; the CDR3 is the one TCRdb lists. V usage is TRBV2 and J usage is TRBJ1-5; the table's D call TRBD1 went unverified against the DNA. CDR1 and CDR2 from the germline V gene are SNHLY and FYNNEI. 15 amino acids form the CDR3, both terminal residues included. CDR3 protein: CASSDGGIDEQFYRP.

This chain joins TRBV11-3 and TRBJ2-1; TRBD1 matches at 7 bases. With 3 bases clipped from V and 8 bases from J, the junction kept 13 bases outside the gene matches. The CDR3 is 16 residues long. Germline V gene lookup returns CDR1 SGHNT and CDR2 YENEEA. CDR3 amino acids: CASSFHLRGGTDEQFF. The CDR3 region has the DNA TGTGCCAGCAGCTTTCATCTGAGAGGGGGCACTGATGAGCAGTTCTTC.

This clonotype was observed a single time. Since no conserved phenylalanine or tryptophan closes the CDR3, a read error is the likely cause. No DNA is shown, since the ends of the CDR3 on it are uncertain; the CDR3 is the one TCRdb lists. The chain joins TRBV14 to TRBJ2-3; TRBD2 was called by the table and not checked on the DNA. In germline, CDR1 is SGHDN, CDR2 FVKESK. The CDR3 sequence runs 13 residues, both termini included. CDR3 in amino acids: CASSLAGADTEEL.

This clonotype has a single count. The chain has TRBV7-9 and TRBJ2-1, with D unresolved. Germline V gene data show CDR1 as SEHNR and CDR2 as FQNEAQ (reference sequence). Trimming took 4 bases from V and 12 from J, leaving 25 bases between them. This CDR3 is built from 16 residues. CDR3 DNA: TGTGCCAGCAGCTCGCGACACCGCGGTCGTAGAGACGCGCAGTTCTTC. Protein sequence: CASSSRHRGRRDAQFF.

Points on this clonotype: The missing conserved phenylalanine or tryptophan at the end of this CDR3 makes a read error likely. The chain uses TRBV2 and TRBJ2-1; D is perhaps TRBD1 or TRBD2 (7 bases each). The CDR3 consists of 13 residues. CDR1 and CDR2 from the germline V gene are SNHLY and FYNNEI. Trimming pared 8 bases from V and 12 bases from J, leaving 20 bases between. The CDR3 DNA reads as TGTGCCAGCGGGGACGGGGGGACAGATACGCAGTTCGTC. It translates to CASGDGGTDTQFV.

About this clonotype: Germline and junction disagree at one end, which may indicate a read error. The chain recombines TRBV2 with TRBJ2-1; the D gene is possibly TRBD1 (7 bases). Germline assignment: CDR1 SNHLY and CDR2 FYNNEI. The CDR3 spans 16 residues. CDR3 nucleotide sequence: TGTGCCAGCGGCCAGGGGGGCGGAAACAGTCAGGATGTGCACCCATTC. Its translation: CASGQGGGNSQDVHPF.

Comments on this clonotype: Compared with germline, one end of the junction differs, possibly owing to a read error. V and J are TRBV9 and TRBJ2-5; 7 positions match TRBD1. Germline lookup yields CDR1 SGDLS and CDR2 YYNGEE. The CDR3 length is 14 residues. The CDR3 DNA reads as TGTGCCACCAGCGTAGGGGGCTCGAGAAATCACCCCTACTTC. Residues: CATSVGGSRNHPYF.

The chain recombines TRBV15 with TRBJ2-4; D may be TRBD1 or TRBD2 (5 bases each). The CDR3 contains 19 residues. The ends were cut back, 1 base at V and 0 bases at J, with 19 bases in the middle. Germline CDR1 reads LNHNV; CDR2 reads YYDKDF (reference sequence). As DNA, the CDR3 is TGTGCCACCAGCAGAGGGGACGGAGGAGAACTCCTAGCCAAAAACATTCAGTACTTC. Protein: CATSRGDGGELLAKNIQYF.

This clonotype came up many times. CDR3 amino acids: CASSLWTARAGELFF. The CDR3 region has the DNA TGTGCCAGCAGCTTATGGACGGCCCGTGCCGGGGAGCTGTTTTTT. J is TRBJ2-2 and V is TRBV7-2; D unclear. Germline V CDR1 and CDR2: SGHTA, FQGNSA. V lost 2 bases to trimming and J lost 6 bases, with 13 bases between them. The CDR3 runs 15 residues. The full variable domain, its missing parts supplied by reference TRBV7-2 and TRBJ2-2, is GAGVSQSPSNKVTEKGKDVELRCDPISGHTALYWYRQSLGQGLEFLIYFQGNSAPDKSGLPSDRFSAERTGGSVSTLTIQRTQQEDSAVYLCASSLWTARAGELFFGEGSRLTVL.

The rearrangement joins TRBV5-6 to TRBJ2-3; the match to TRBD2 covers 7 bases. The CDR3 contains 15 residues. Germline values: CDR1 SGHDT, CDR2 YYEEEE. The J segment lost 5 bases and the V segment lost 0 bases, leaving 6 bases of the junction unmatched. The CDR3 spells CASSLGEGSGDTQYF. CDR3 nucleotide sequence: TGTGCCAGCAGCTTGGGGGAGGGGAGCGGAGATACGCAGTATTTT.

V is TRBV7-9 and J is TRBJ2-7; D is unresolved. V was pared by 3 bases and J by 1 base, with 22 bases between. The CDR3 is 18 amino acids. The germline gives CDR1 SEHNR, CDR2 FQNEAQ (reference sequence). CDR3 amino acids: CASSFQRGPTTQSYEQYV. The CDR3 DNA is TGTGCCAGCAGCTTTCAGCGAGGCCCCACAACCCAGTCCTACGAGCAGTACGTC.

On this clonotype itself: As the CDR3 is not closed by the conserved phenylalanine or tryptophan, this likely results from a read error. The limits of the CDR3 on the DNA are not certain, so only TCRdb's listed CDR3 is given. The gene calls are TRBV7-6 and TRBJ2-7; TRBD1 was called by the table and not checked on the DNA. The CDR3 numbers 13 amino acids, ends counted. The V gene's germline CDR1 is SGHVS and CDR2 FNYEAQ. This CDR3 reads CASSLAHGTKQSQ.

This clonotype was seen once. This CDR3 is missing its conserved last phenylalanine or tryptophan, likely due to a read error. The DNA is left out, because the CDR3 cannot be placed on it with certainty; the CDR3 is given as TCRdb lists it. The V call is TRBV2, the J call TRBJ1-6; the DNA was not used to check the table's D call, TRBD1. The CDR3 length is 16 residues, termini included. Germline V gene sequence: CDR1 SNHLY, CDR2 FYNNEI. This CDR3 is CASSEGEIGEQSSVPG.

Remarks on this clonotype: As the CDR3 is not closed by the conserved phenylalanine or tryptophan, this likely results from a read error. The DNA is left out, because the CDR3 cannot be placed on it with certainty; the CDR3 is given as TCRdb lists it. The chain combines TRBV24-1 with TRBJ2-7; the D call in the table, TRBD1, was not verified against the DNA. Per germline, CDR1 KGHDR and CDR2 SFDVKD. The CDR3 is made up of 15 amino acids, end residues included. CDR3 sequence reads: CATSNFPGGGTNSTS.

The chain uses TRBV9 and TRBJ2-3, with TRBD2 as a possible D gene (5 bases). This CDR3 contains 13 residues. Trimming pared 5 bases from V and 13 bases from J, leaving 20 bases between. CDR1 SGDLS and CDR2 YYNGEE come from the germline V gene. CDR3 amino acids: CASRDEGYPMEYF. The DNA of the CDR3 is TGTGCCAGCAGGGACGAGGGCTATCCCATGGAGTATTTT. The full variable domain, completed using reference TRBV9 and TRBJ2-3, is DSGVTQTPKHLITATGQRVTLRCSPRSGDLSVYWYQQSLDQGLQFLIQYYNGEERAKGNILERFSAQQFPDLHSELNLSSLELGDSALYFCASRDEGYPMEYFGPGTRLTVL.

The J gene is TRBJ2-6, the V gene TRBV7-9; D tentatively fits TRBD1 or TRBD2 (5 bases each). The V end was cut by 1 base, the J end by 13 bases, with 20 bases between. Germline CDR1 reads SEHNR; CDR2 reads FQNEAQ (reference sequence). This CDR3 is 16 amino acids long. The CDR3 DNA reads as TGTGCCAGCAGCTTAGAAAGAAGCGAGGGGAGCGATGTCCTGACTTTC. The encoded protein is CASSLERSEGSDVLTF.